This passage covers 29 T cell receptor beta chains from one sample sequenced in a study of STAT5B mutations in CD4+ large granular lymphocyte leukemia. Sequenced by immunoSEQ multiplex PCR; TCRdb stores in-frame clones only, minus some. The sample comprises 20,000 to 30,000 clones, about 76% of which are singletons, and approximately 0.32% rests with the top ten. The sample comprised CD4+ T cells from blood buffy coats. The receptors originated from a human donor in good health.

CDR3 nucleotide sequence: TGTGCCAGTAGTATGACAGATTATGGCTACACCTTC. Amino acid sequence: CASSMTDYGYTF. V gene TRBV19 combines with J gene TRBJ1-2; D may be TRBD1 (5 bases). Germline values: CDR1 LNHDA, CDR2 SQIVND (reference sequence). The CDR3 covers 12 residues. Trimming left V 3 bases short and J 5 bases short, with 7 bases between.

The V gene is TRBV2, the J gene TRBJ1-1; D gene uncertain. The CDR3 extends over 13 amino acids. V lost 10 bases and J lost 0, with 12 bases in between. CDR1 and CDR2 (germline): SNHLY, FYNNEI. The CDR3, as DNA: TGTGCCAACAAGGCCGTGATGAACACTGAAGCTTTCTTT. It specifies CANKAVMNTEAFF. The complete variable domain, with remaining parts taken from reference TRBV2 and TRBJ1-1, reads EPEVTQTPSHQVTQMGQEVILRCVPISNHLYFYWYRQILGQKVEFLVSFYNNEISEKSEIFDDQFSVERPDGSNFTLKIRSTKLEDSAMYFCANKAVMNTEAFFGQGTRLTVV.

This clone was counted once. V and J are TRBV5-1 and TRBJ1-2; 9 positions agree with TRBD1. V trimming: 7 bases; J trimming: 8 bases; junction bases outside the gene matches: 9. Germline V gene data show CDR1 as SGHRS and CDR2 as YFSETQ. CDR3 length: 13 residues. CDR3 nucleotides: TGCGCCAGCGGACCGGGACAGGGCGGCGGCTACACCTTC. This codes for CASGPGQGGGYTF. Complete variable domain (other parts from reference TRBV5-1 and TRBJ1-2): KAGVTQTPRYLIKTRGQQVTLSCSPISGHRSVSWYQQTPGQGLQFLFEYFSETQRNKGNFPGRFSGRQFSNSRSEMNVSTLELGDSALYLCASGPGQGGGYTFGSGTRLTVV.

This chain connects TRBV10-2 to TRBJ1-5, with D uncertain. Trimming cost V 2 bases and J 6 bases, with 8 bases left between them. Germline assignment: CDR1 WSHSY and CDR2 SAAADI. The CDR3 sequence is 13 residues long. The CDR3 region has the DNA TGCGCCAGCAGTGAGGGTTACGGTCAGCCCCAGCATTTT. This gives the protein CASSEGYGQPQHF.

The chain couples TRBV13 to TRBJ1-2; D is perhaps TRBD1 (5 bases). CDR1 is PRHDT, CDR2 FYEKMQ, per germline (reference sequence). V was clipped by 2 bases and J by 0 bases, with 10 bases between them. The CDR3 sequence is 15 residues long. CDR3 nucleotides: TGTGCCAGCAGCTTACAGGGAGTAGCTAACTATGGCTACACCTTC. Translation gives CASSLQGVANYGYTF.

This clone was counted a single time. The rearrangement joins TRBV11-3 to TRBJ2-1; 11 bases map to TRBD2. The CDR3 spans 16 residues. Per the germline V gene, CDR1 is SGHNT and CDR2 is YENEEA. V lost 5 bases, J lost 4 bases, and 7 bases stayed unmatched. The CDR3 DNA reads TGTGCCAGCAGCCAGGGACTAGCGGCCTTATACAATGAGCAGTTCTTC. It translates to CASSQGLAALYNEQFF. Variable domain in full (rest from reference TRBV11-3 and TRBJ2-1): EAGVVQSPRYKIIEKKQPVAFWCNPISGHNTLYWYLQNLGQGPELLIRYENEEAVDDSQLPKDRFSAERLKGVDSTLKIQPAELGDSAVYLCASSQGLAALYNEQFFGPGTRLTVL.

As regards this clone: A junction boundary mismatches the germline segment, possibly from a read error. The chain recombines TRBV6-5 with TRBJ1-2, with 9 bases that match TRBD1. CDR3 size: 15 residues. Germline V gene data show CDR1 as MNHEY and CDR2 as SVGAGI. CDR3 coding DNA: TGTACCAGCAGTCCCGGGACAGGGACTGGGGGGGGCTACACCTTC. This codes for CTSSPGTGTGGGYTF.

The gene calls are TRBV10-3 and TRBJ1-4, with a weak D call TRBD1 (5 bases). The CDR3 totals 13 residues. CDR1 is ENHRY, CDR2 SYGVKD, per germline. The V end was cut by 0 bases, the J end by 10 bases, with 9 bases between. CDR3 DNA sequence: TGTGCCATCAGTGAGTCCGAAGGGGTAAAACTGTTTTTT. Translated: CAISESEGVKLFF.

This chain uses TRBV11-3 with TRBJ2-1, with a tentative D call TRBD2 (6 bases). V was cut by 5 bases and J by 10 bases, with 21 bases left in between. This CDR3 contains 15 residues. In germline, CDR1 is SGHNT, CDR2 YENEEA. The CDR3, as DNA: TGTGCCAGCAGCGCCTTGAACGGGGAGGACGTGGAGCAGTTCTTC. Its protein product is CASSALNGEDVEQFF.

This clone was observed a handful of times. This chain links TRBV4-1 with TRBJ1-2, with D possibly being TRBD1 (5 bases). CDR1 and CDR2 (germline): MGHRA, YSYEKL. Trimming cost V 0 bases and J 4 bases, with 12 bases left between them. The CDR3 runs to 15 residues. CDR3 region: CASSQDWGVPYGYTF. The CDR3 bases are TGCGCCAGCAGCCAAGATTGGGGGGTACCCTATGGCTACACCTTC.

The J gene is TRBJ2-1, the V gene TRBV9, with D maybe TRBD2 (6 bases). Germline-derived CDR1 and CDR2 are SGDLS and YYNGEE. Trimming pared 1 base from V and 4 bases from J, leaving 15 bases between. CDR3 length: 16 residues. CDR3 residues: CASSVSGGSWYNEQFF. The CDR3 nucleotides are TGTGCCAGCAGCGTATCTGGAGGGTCTTGGTACAATGAGCAGTTCTTC.

The chain employs TRBV14 and TRBJ2-3; 13 positions match TRBD2. CDR1 and CDR2 from the germline V gene are SGHDN and FVKESK. V lost 2 bases and J lost 10; bases outside the gene matches: 9. CDR3 length: 16 amino acids. CDR3 DNA: TGTGCCAGCAGCCAACTTGGGACTAGCGGGATAGAGGCGCAGTATTTT. It specifies CASSQLGTSGIEAQYF.

The chain is built from TRBV19 and TRBJ1-3; D not resolved. The V end lost 5 bases, the J end lost 0 bases, and 11 bases lay between the germline ends. CDR1 is LNHDA, CDR2 SQIVND, per germline (reference sequence). This CDR3 is built from 15 residues. CDR3 amino acids: CASSPLRGSGNTIYF. Written as DNA, the CDR3 is TGTGCCAGTAGTCCACTCCGGGGCTCTGGAAACACCATATATTTT.

CDR3 DNA sequence: TGTGCCAGCTCCTGGGGTGTGAACACTGAAGCTTTCTTT. Translating gives CASSWGVNTEAFF. The rearrangement uses TRBV27 and TRBJ1-1; D is unclear. Germline lookup yields CDR1 MNHEY and CDR2 SMNVEV (reference sequence). This CDR3 is 13 amino acids long. The V gene lost 8 bases and the J gene lost 0 bases, with 10 bases spanning the gap.

There are a few counts of this clone. J is TRBJ2-7 and V is TRBV7-9, with D perhaps matching TRBD2 (6 bases). Germline assignment: CDR1 SEHNR and CDR2 FQNEAQ (reference sequence). The CDR3 sequence is 13 residues long. Trimming shortened V by 3 bases and J by 5 bases, and 11 bases separated the two germline ends. In DNA form, the CDR3 reads TGTGCCAGCAGCTTGGGCGGGATGAACGAGCAGTACTTC. Translated, it gives CASSLGGMNEQYF.

The chain is built from TRBV4-2 and TRBJ2-2, with 8 nucleotides matching TRBD2. CDR1 is LGHNA and CDR2 is YNFKEQ in the germline V gene. V lost 0 bases to trimming and J lost 6 bases; unmatched junction nucleotides: 6. CDR3 length equals 16 residues. Written as DNA, the CDR3 is TGTGCCAGCAGCCAAGATCAGGGCGGGGGGTCCGGGGAGCTGTTTTTT. As protein: CASSQDQGGGSGELFF.

There are a few counts of this clone. This chain connects TRBV15 to TRBJ2-1; possible D gene TRBD1, 5 bases. V was pared by 0 bases and J by 12 bases, with 9 bases between. The germline gives CDR1 LNHNV, CDR2 YYDKDF (reference sequence). CDR3 length: 12 residues. The DNA of the CDR3 is TGTGCCACCAGCAGAGACACTCAGGGGCAGTTCTTC. Its protein is CATSRDTQGQFF.

This clone was counted a single time. V is TRBV14 and J is TRBJ1-1; D not certain. With 5 bases removed from V and 7 bases from J, the gap between germline ends came to 23 bases. The CDR3 loop spans 16 amino acids. Germline CDR1 is SGHDN and CDR2 is FVKESK. The CDR3 nucleotides read TGTGCCAGCAGCAAAGCGACCTACAGATTCGGAGTTGAAGCTTTCTTT. Its protein is CASSKATYRFGVEAFF.

This clone occurred a few times. The V call is TRBV6-6, the J call TRBJ1-1, with no clear D. V dropped 4 bases and J dropped 7 bases, with 13 bases sitting between them. CDR3 length: 13 residues. Germline V gene data show CDR1 as MNHNY and CDR2 as SVGAGI (reference sequence). CDR3 loop: CASSSPDGFEAFF. CDR3 coding DNA: TGTGCCAGCAGTTCCCCGGACGGCTTTGAAGCTTTCTTT.

J is TRBJ1-2 and V is TRBV19; 12 nucleotides match TRBD1. V gave up 3 bases and J gave up 3 bases; unmatched junction bases: 8. In germline, CDR1 is LNHDA, CDR2 SQIVND (reference sequence). There are 17 residues in the CDR3. The CDR3: CASSILGQGARDYGYTF. The DNA of the CDR3 is TGTGCCAGTAGTATCCTGGGACAGGGGGCGCGGGACTATGGCTACACCTTC.

The chain recombines TRBV29-1 with TRBJ1-2; 8 bases line up with TRBD1. Trimming at V came to 5 bases and at J to 8 bases, leaving 16 bases not matched to a gene. Germline CDR1 SQVTM, CDR2 ANQGSEA. The CDR3 runs 15 residues. CDR3 amino acids: CSVQIPGQDLGGYTF. The CDR3 DNA follows: TGCAGCGTTCAGATACCGGGACAGGACCTTGGCGGCTACACCTTC.

This chain joins TRBV18 and TRBJ1-1; D gene ambiguous. Germline V gives CDR1 KGHSH, CDR2 LQKENI. CDR3 length: 15 amino acids. V gave up 8 bases and J gave up 0 bases, with 16 bases separating them. CDR3 nucleotide sequence: TGTGCCAGCAACACCCAGCAGGCGCTGAACACTGAAGCTTTCTTT. Translation: CASNTQQALNTEAFF. Supplemented by reference TRBV18 and TRBJ1-1, the full variable domain reads NAGVMQNPRHLVRRRGQEARLRCSPMKGHSHVYWYRQLPEEGLKFMVYLQKENIIDESGMPKERFSAEFPKEGPSILRIQQVVRGDSAAYFCASNTQQALNTEAFFGQGTRLTVV.

The rearrangement uses TRBV9 and TRBJ1-2; D unclear. This CDR3 is 12 amino acids long. Per the germline V gene, CDR1 is SGDLS and CDR2 is YYNGEE. Trimming shortened V by 3 bases and J by 8 bases, and 11 bases separated the two germline ends. The CDR3 DNA reads as TGTGCCAGCAGCGCCCTCGAGGAGGGCTACACCTTC. Its protein product is CASSALEEGYTF.

The gene calls are TRBV27 and TRBJ1-1; D not resolved. V lost 6 bases, J lost 1 base, and 21 bases lay in between. CDR3 length equals 17 residues. Germline loops: CDR1 MNHEY, CDR2 SMNVEV (reference sequence). DNA for the CDR3: TGTGCCAGCAGATCCCAGGCTAACCCGGCGGCGAACACTGAAGCTTTCTTT. Translating it yields CASRSQANPAANTEAFF.

Written as DNA, the CDR3 is TGTGCCAGTAGGCCCCCCAACAGGGCCGGCTATGGCTACACCTTC. Protein product: CASRPPNRAGYGYTF. V usage is TRBV19 and J usage is TRBJ1-2; D may be TRBD1 (6 bases). CDR3 length: 15 residues. Germline CDR1 reads LNHDA; CDR2 reads SQIVND (reference sequence). Trimming removed 6 bases from V and 4 bases from J, with 18 bases in between.

The chain couples TRBV27 to TRBJ1-2; D not certain. CDR3 length: 15 amino acids. Trimming cost V 3 bases and J 1 base, with 12 bases left between them. CDR1 is MNHEY, CDR2 SMNVEV, per germline (reference sequence). CDR3 DNA sequence: TGTGCCAGCAGTTTCTCCCCGATGGGTAACTATGGCTACACCTTC. Protein sequence: CASSFSPMGNYGYTF.

This clone has more than one count but fewer than ten. V and J are TRBV6-5 and TRBJ1-5; D not certain. The V end was cut by 4 bases, the J end by 0 bases, with 4 bases between. CDR1 MNHEY and CDR2 SVGAGI come from the germline V gene. The CDR3 is made up of 13 amino acids. The CDR3 sequence: CASSSNSNQPQHF. The CDR3 DNA follows: TGTGCCAGCAGTTCGAATAGCAATCAGCCCCAGCATTTT.

This clone was picked up a small number of times. The rearrangement joins TRBV27 to TRBJ1-5; D unresolved. The germline V and J ends were trimmed by 5 bases and 0 bases, with 14 bases remaining between them. Germline-derived CDR1 and CDR2 are MNHEY and SMNVEV (reference sequence). CDR3 length: 16 amino acids. The CDR3 reads CASSLTSTDSNQPQHF. In DNA, the CDR3 is TGTGCCAGCAGTCTAACCTCGACGGATAGCAATCAGCCCCAGCATTTT.

The chain links TRBV9 to TRBJ1-4; 9 nucleotides agree with TRBD1. V was pared by 5 bases and J by 8 bases, with 4 bases of the junction left unmatched. Germline V gene sequence: CDR1 SGDLS, CDR2 YYNGEE. The CDR3 loop spans 13 amino acids. CDR3 DNA: TGTGCCAGCAGGGGACAGGGCGTCGAAAAACTGTTTTTT. Translated, it gives CASRGQGVEKLFF.